The present T cell receptor beta chain was sequenced within a study of blood T cell repertoires in COVID-19. The V and J ends lost 1 base and 6 bases respectively, with 18 bases between them. The CDR3 loop spans 16 amino acids. Germline V gives CDR1 SGHTA, CDR2 FQGNSA. The sample holds a few counts of this clone. Data came from immunoSEQ multiplex PCR; TCRdb stores just in-frame clones and leaves some out. The sample gives 70,000 to 95,000 clones, roughly 76% of which show up once; approximately 22% is in the top ten. The chain employs TRBV7-2 and TRBJ1-2; possibly TRBD1 for D (5 bases). Source material: peripheral blood. This clonotype originated in a woman between 70 and 85 years old with acute or convalescent COVID-19. The CDR3 loop reads CASSLGPAAGLDGYTF. CDR3 coding DNA: TGTGCCAGCAGCTTAGGCCCGGCGGCAGGGTTAGATGGCTACACCTTC.